This T cell receptor beta chain was sequenced for a study of shared clonotypes between healthy human individuals. As for the study in general: The composition of the donors was a couple of women and a few men aged 18 to 49. Study-level findings and limits: Generation probabilities of non-shared clonotypes were lower (relative to those shared by all four donors).

Naive-designated CD8 cells lacked CD45RO, were positively enriched for CCR7, and omitted terminally differentiated effector memory CD45RA+ cells. A remark on this clone: The antigen is undetermined. Other DNA sequences in the sample encode the same CDR3.

Replicate PCRs for sorted subsets used roughly 200 ng DNA; this equaled about 30,000 T cell genomes. Profiled with immunoSEQ multiplex PCR; TCRdb holds only in-frame clones, not every one. The data contain hundreds of thousands of clones, about 91% of them singletons. This CDR3 has 14 amino acids. V lost 0 bases and J lost 1, with 7 bases in between. The germline CDR1 and CDR2 sequences are LNHDA and SQIVND (reference sequence). This chain joins TRBV19 and TRBJ2-7, with D possibly being TRBD2 (6 bases). The sequenced sample consisted of naive CD8+ T cells sorted from blood. This TCR was recovered from a man aged 25 to 45 in good health. The CDR3, as DNA: TGTGCCAGTAGTATAGATCGGGGGTCCTACGAGCAGTACTTC. This translates into CASSIDRGSYEQYF.